The 11 T cell receptor beta chains below were found in one sample sequenced in a study of T cell responses to AZD1222 COVID-19 vaccine. Using immunoSEQ multiplex PCR, the repertoire was profiled, and TCRdb retains in-frame clones only, with some absent. The sample shows some 100,000 clones, more than 75% of them seen only once. Specimen: peripheral blood, collected on day 0 of AZD1222 vaccination. The receptor set was obtained from an adult in good health.

This chain connects TRBV27 to TRBJ2-7; 11 bases agree with TRBD2. Germline CDR1 and CDR2: MNHEY and SMNVEV (reference sequence). The V gene end was trimmed by 3 bases and the J gene end by 5 bases; junction bases not matched to a gene: 6. The length of the CDR3 is 15 residues. The CDR3 reads CASSFGLAGVDEQYF. The CDR3 region has the DNA TGTGCCAGCAGTTTCGGACTAGCGGGTGTGGACGAGCAGTACTTC.

This clone was observed at least ten times. The chain links TRBV7-3 to TRBJ2-5; TRBD1 aligns across 7 bases. V dropped 2 bases and J dropped 2; count of bases not matched to a gene: 8. The CDR3 sequence is 16 residues long. Per the germline V gene, CDR1 is SGHTA and CDR2 is FQGTGA. CDR3 sequence (DNA): TGTGCCAGCAGCTTAGCAGGACAGGCCCAACAAGAGACCCAGTACTTC. Its protein is CASSLAGQAQQETQYF.

V and J are TRBV19 and TRBJ2-7, with 8 nucleotides matching TRBD2. The CDR3 loop spans 16 amino acids. Germline loops: CDR1 LNHDA, CDR2 SQIVND (reference sequence). After removal of 4 bases from V and 3 bases from J, the junction contained 11 bases not matched to a gene. The CDR3 nucleotides are TGTGCCAGTAGTAGTGGTCTCCGGGAGGGGGTCTACGAGCAGTACTTC. Translating gives CASSSGLREGVYEQYF.

The chain employs TRBV5-6 and TRBJ2-7; D gene uncertain. Germline values: CDR1 SGHDT, CDR2 YYEEEE. Trimming took 4 bases from V and 2 from J, leaving 16 bases between them. This CDR3 is 15 amino acids long. The CDR3 nucleotides read TGTGCCAGCAGCCCCACCCCGACAAGGACCTACGAGCAGTACTTC. Encoded protein: CASSPTPTRTYEQYF. The complete variable domain, with remaining parts taken from reference TRBV5-6 and TRBJ2-7, reads DAGVTQSPTHLIKTRGQQVTLRCSPKSGHDTVSWYQQALGQGPQFIFQYYEEEERQRGNFPDRFSGHQFPNYSSELNVNALLLGDSALYLCASSPTPTRTYEQYFGPGTRLTVT.

The V gene is TRBV4-1, the J gene TRBJ2-7; D call uncertain. The CDR3 consists of 13 residues. V was pared by 2 bases and J by 7 bases, with 12 bases between. Germline CDR1 is MGHRA and CDR2 is YSYEKL. The CDR3 coding sequence is TGCGCCAGCAGCCAACGCATCCTCGAGGAGCAGTACTTC. Protein product: CASSQRILEEQYF.

This chain links TRBV7-2 with TRBJ2-7; a weak D match, TRBD1 (5 bases). Germline CDR1 reads SGHTA; CDR2 reads FQGNSA. Deletions cut 5 bases from V and 7 bases from J, with 12 bases between. The CDR3 loop spans 12 amino acids. CDR3 loop: CASSVRVGEQYF. As DNA, the CDR3 is TGTGCCAGCAGCGTCAGGGTTGGGGAGCAGTACTTC.

The CDR3 protein is CASGEGRQDNSPLHF. The CDR3 nucleotides are TGTGCCAGTGGGGAGGGACGGCAGGATAATTCACCCCTCCACTTT. This chain connects TRBV6-5 to TRBJ1-6; a weak D match, TRBD1 (5 bases). From germline, CDR1 is MNHEY and CDR2 SVGAGI. This CDR3 comprises 15 residues. V lost 9 bases to trimming and J lost 5 bases, with 17 bases between them.

The rearrangement links TRBV12-3 or TRBV12-4 to TRBJ2-1, with D possibly being TRBD1 (6 bases). The CDR3 has 13 residues. Trimming pared 10 bases from V and 7 bases from J, leaving 17 bases between. The CDR3 here is CATRLTGPNEQFF. The CDR3 DNA follows: TGTGCCACCAGACTAACAGGGCCAAATGAGCAGTTCTTC.

The V call is TRBV6-5, the J call TRBJ2-5; tentatively, D is TRBD1 or TRBD2 (5 bases each). V lost 1 base and J lost 5, with 11 bases in between. The CDR3 is made up of 14 amino acids. CDR1 MNHEY and CDR2 SVGAGI come from the germline V gene. The CDR3 here is CASSYFEGSETQYF. The CDR3 nucleotides are TGTGCCAGCAGTTACTTTGAGGGGAGCGAGACCCAGTACTTC.

V is TRBV7-3 and J is TRBJ1-2; 8 bases agree with TRBD1. J gave up 10 bases and V 5 bases, and 9 bases lay outside the gene matches. The CDR3 covers 13 residues. The germline CDR1 and CDR2 sequences are SGHTA and FQGTGA. CDR3 region: CASSDRTGTDYTF. As DNA, the CDR3 is TGTGCCAGCAGCGATAGGACAGGGACGGACTACACCTTC.

The V and J genes are TRBV18 and TRBJ1-2, with TRBD1 identical over 7 bases. The V gene end was trimmed by 6 bases and the J gene end by 4 bases; junction bases not matched to a gene: 5. The CDR3 runs to 13 residues. Germline V lookup: CDR1 KGHSH, CDR2 LQKENI. CDR3 DNA sequence: TGTGCCAGCTCTCCGGACAGGTCCTATGGCTACACCTTC. Its translation: CASSPDRSYGYTF. Using reference TRBV18 and TRBJ1-2 for the parts outside the CDR3, the full variable domain is NAGVMQNPRHLVRRRGQEARLRCSPMKGHSHVYWYRQLPEEGLKFMVYLQKENIIDESGMPKERFSAEFPKEGPSILRIQQVVRGDSAAYFCASSPDRSYGYTFGSGTRLTVV.